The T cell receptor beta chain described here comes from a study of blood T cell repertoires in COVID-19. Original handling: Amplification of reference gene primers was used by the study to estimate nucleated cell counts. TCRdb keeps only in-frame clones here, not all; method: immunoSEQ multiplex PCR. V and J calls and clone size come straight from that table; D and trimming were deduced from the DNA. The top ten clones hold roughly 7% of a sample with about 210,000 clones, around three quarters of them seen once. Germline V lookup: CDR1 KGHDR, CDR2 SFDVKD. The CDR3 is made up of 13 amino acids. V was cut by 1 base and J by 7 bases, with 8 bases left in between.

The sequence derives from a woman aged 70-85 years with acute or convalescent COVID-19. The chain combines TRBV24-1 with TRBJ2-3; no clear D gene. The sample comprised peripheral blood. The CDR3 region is CATSDLTEYTQYF. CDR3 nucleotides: TGTGCCACCAGTGATTTAACGGAGTATACGCAGTATTTT.